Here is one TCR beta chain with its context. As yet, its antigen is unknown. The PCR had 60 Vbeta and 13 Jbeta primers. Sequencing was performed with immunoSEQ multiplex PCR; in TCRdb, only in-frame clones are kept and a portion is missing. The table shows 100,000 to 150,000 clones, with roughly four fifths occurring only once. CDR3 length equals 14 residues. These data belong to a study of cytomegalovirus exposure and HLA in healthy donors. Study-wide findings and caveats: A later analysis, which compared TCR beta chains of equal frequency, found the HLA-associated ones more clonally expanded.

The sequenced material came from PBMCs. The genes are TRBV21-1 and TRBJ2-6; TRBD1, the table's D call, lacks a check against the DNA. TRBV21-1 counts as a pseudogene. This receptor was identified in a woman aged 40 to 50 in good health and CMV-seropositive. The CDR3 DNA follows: TGTGCCAGCATACAGATATCTGGGGCCAACGTCCTGACTTTC. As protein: CASIQISGANVLTF.